These 10 T cell receptor beta chains came from one sample sequenced in a study of blood T cell repertoires in COVID-19. The data were produced by immunoSEQ multiplex PCR, yet TCRdb's version contains in-frame clones alone and is incomplete. The sample yields about 340,000 clones, around 85% seen once. The specimen was PBMCs or T cells enriched from blood (not recorded which). Receptor source: a woman aged 40-49 years with acute COVID-19.

The V gene is TRBV4-3, the J gene TRBJ2-3; 7 bases align to TRBD2. CDR1 and CDR2 from the germline V gene are LGHNA and YSLEER. This CDR3 is built from 17 residues. Losses at the gene ends were 1 base for V and 8 bases for J; bases not matched to a gene: 15. DNA of the CDR3: TGCGCCAGCAGCCAAGCTTCCCTGGGGAGGGCCGGTAGTACGCAGTATTTT. Translation: CASSQASLGRAGSTQYF.

The gene calls are TRBV24-1 and TRBJ2-3; no clear D gene. Between the trimmed V and J ends, which lost 0 bases and 4 bases, there was a span of 4 bases. The CDR3 has 13 amino acids. CDR1 is KGHDR and CDR2 is SFDVKD in the germline V gene. CDR3 sequence reads: CATSDLESDTQYF. CDR3 in DNA: TGTGCCACCAGTGATTTGGAGTCAGATACGCAGTATTTT.

The chain couples TRBV14 to TRBJ1-2; weak D call: TRBD1 (5 bases). Trimming took 3 bases from V and 4 from J, leaving 18 bases between them. Per the germline V gene, CDR1 is SGHDN and CDR2 is FVKESK. The CDR3 is 16 residues long. CDR3 DNA: TGTGCCAGCAGCCAGGAAGATCTCAGGGTGGGCTATGGCTACACCTTC. Its protein product is CASSQEDLRVGYGYTF.

The rearrangement joins TRBV7-2 to TRBJ2-7; no clear D gene. V lost 2 bases and J 3 bases, leaving 8 bases between the germline ends. The length of the CDR3 is 13 residues. CDR1 is SGHTA, CDR2 FQGNSA, per germline. The CDR3 DNA reads TGTGCCAGCAGCTTATCACAGATCTACGAGCAGTACTTC. Amino acids: CASSLSQIYEQYF. Filled out from reference TRBV7-2 and TRBJ2-7, the complete variable domain reads GAGVSQSPSNKVTEKGKDVELRCDPISGHTALYWYRQSLGQGLEFLIYFQGNSAPDKSGLPSDRFSAERTGGSVSTLTIQRTQQEDSAVYLCASSLSQIYEQYFGPGTRLTVT.

The chain employs TRBV6-5 and TRBJ2-6, with unresolved D. The CDR3 is 16 amino acids. Deletions cut 0 bases from V and 4 bases from J, with 10 bases between. Germline CDR1 and CDR2: MNHEY and SVGAGI. The CDR3 DNA reads TGTGCCAGCAGTTACTCGTCCAGTACAGGGGCCAACGTCCTGACTTTC. This codes for CASSYSSSTGANVLTF.

The chain links TRBV5-1 to TRBJ1-6, with D possibly being TRBD1 (6 bases). The CDR3 extends over 18 amino acids. The germline gives CDR1 SGHRS, CDR2 YFSETQ. Trimming pared 4 bases from V and 0 bases from J, leaving 17 bases between. The CDR3 loop reads CASSPMGGQSSYNSPLHF. CDR3 coding DNA: TGCGCCAGCAGCCCAATGGGGGGGCAGAGCTCCTATAATTCACCCCTCCACTTT.

The V and J genes are TRBV19 and TRBJ1-3, with a weak D call TRBD1 (6 bases). CDR1 is LNHDA and CDR2 is SQIVND in the germline V gene (reference sequence). Trimming removed 7 bases from V and 0 bases from J, with 10 bases in between. This CDR3 spans 14 amino acids. Here the CDR3 DNA reads TGTGCCAGTAAAACAGGGAACTCTGGAAACACCATATATTTT. Encoded protein: CASKTGNSGNTIYF.

This chain links TRBV3-1 (or the pseudogene TRBV3-2) with TRBJ2-5, with 14 bases fitting TRBD2. In germline, CDR1 is LGHDT, CDR2 YNNKEL (reference sequence). Unmatched junction bases numbered 6, after V lost 4 bases and J lost 5 bases. This CDR3 is built from 16 residues. CDR3: CASSRRTSGGLETQYF. In DNA, the CDR3 is TGTGCCAGCAGCCGGAGGACTAGCGGGGGGTTGGAGACCCAGTACTTC.

The chain combines TRBV13 with TRBJ2-1; perhaps TRBD2 as D (6 bases). CDR3 length: 17 residues. In germline, CDR1 is PRHDT, CDR2 FYEKMQ (reference sequence). V lost 1 base to trimming and J lost 6 bases, with 19 bases between them. The CDR3 reads CASSLARVGRIINEQFF. The CDR3, as DNA: TGTGCCAGCAGCTTAGCTCGAGTCGGGAGAATAATCAATGAGCAGTTCTTC.

The chain carries TRBV18 and TRBJ1-2; no definite D call. Trimming removed 2 bases at V and 5 bases at J, with 9 bases between. The CDR3 totals 13 residues. CDR1 KGHSH and CDR2 LQKENI come from the germline V gene. CDR3 in amino acids: CASSPIATYGYTF. The CDR3 DNA reads as TGTGCCAGCTCACCAATAGCCACATATGGCTACACCTTC. Complete variable domain (other parts from reference TRBV18 and TRBJ1-2): NAGVMQNPRHLVRRRGQEARLRCSPMKGHSHVYWYRQLPEEGLKFMVYLQKENIIDESGMPKERFSAEFPKEGPSILRIQQVVRGDSAAYFCASSPIATYGYTFGSGTRLTVV.